This T cell receptor beta chain was captured by sequencing in a study of T cell responses to AZD1222 COVID-19 vaccine (dated by TCRdb to the early 2020s). The study in broad terms: AZD1222 recipients given second doses at about 4 weeks or at about 12 weeks were pooled, since spike-specific TCR depth and breadth were not found to differ between the two schedules. TCR sequencing covered fewer than 250 trial participants: 200 to 220 given two doses of AZD1222 and some 25 given two doses of MenACWY control vaccine. Trial participants were enrolled into age subgroups of 18-55, 56-69 and 70-plus years, which contained 148, 28 and 57 TCR-sequenced participants, respectively.

Regarding this clone: Its antigen is unknown. Qualities for individual bases were not recorded, and no much larger clone is one base off.

The CDR3 regions of human TCRbeta chains were subjected to immunosequencing. Per the original workflow: Repertoire TCRs were matched against a reference library of SARS-CoV-2-specific TCRs generated with the MIRA antigen-specificity platform. Breadth was defined as the fraction of unique TCRs that were SARS-CoV-2-associated, and depth was defined as the fraction of total T cells that were SARS-CoV-2-associated. Each spike-specific TCR was assigned to its reactive spike region and to a CD4 or CD8 class using the MIRA data. Log10-transformed breadth and depth values were compared by one-way ANOVA with Sidak's multiple comparisons tests. Imported from immuneACCESS, the table was reduced by TCRdb to in-frame sequences with V and J called. These copies leave out some clones; in studies compared against another copy, an unresolved V gene accounts for under half, and the cause of the remainder is not known. The DNA was the basis for D and trimming; V, J and clone size are from that table. This sample comprises 65,000 or so clones, 80% to 85% of them detected only once. The ten most abundant clones make up about a tenth of the sample.

Study-wide conclusions, independent of this receptor: In the small 56-69-year group, the increase in depth fell short of significance, most likely because of low power. A significant rise in spike-specific TCR breadth and depth was observed after two AZD1222 doses relative to day 0 and relative to MenACWY recipients. No day 14 peak-response samples were available, so repertoires were characterized only after the peak T cell response. CD4 TCRs associated with the vaccine covered the entire spike protein, and the dominant responses were in regions 160-218 and 743-854. Nearly half of unique spike-specific TCRs reportedly recognized epitopes outside regions mutated in the B.1.351 and B.1.1.7 variants. Only five or six AZD1222 recipients were SARS-CoV-2 seropositive at baseline, limiting conclusions about previously exposed vaccinees. Most participants were white British and females outnumbered males, and the authors suggested that clonal diversity may have been underestimated.

Taken with the paper, the label for time point translates to: baseline before first vaccination. Samples from vaccinated people were obtained from the UK trials COV001 and COV002, which included a single-blind randomized controlled phase 2/3 trial of AZD1222 (ChAdOx1 nCoV-19) in healthy adults. For TCRbeta chain sequencing, PBMC samples were collected from trial participants at day 0 and at day 28 after the second dose. CDR1 and CDR2 are drawn from the germline V gene: SGHRS, YFSETQ. The CDR3 sequence holds 14 residues, the cysteine and phenylalanine included. CDR3 DNA is the only sequence kept; it has 42 bases, read in frame from the first base. V is reduced by 0 bases and J by 7 bases, leaving a spacing of 8 bases between them.

This chain joins TRBV5-1 to TRBJ1-6; no D gene call is confident. Sequencing used peripheral blood, obtained on day 0 of AZD1222 vaccination. This clonotype originated in an adult in good health. The DNA sequence is as follows: TGCGCCAGCAGCTTGGAGGCGGGGAATTCACCCCTCCACTTT. Its translation reads: CASSLEAGNSPLHF.